These 24 T cell receptor beta chains came from one sample sequenced in a study of regulatory T cells. No cognate antigen is known for these TCRs. The PCR used 52 TRBV and 13 TRBJ primers. The repertoire was sequenced with immunoSEQ multiplex PCR; TCRdb's copy has only in-frame clones and lacks some. This table has some 31,000 clones, 93% appearing once. Study-level results: In CD3G-deficient patients, conventional CD4+ T cells were enriched for hydrophobic CDR3 residues at positions 6 and 7.

Sequenced input: conventional CD4+ T cells sorted from blood. These receptors were collected from a child aged 2-15 years with CD3G deficiency.

The rearrangement joins TRBV5-1 to TRBJ1-1; D is undetermined. The CDR3 length is 13 residues. The ends were cut back, 2 bases at V and 2 bases at J, with 7 bases in the middle. CDR1 SGHRS and CDR2 YFSETQ come from the germline V gene. The CDR3 nucleotides read TGCGCCAGCAGCTTCGACGGAAACACTGAAGCTTTCTTT. Residues: CASSFDGNTEAFF.

The chain recombines TRBV5-1 with TRBJ2-6, with 9 bases aligning to TRBD1. Trimming took 3 bases from V and 5 from J; bases not matched to a gene: 6. CDR3 size: 16 residues. Germline CDR1 SGHRS, CDR2 YFSETQ. As DNA, the CDR3 is TGCGCCAGCAGCTCCACAGGGGGCACTTGGGCCAACGTCCTGACTTTC. Amino acids: CASSSTGGTWANVLTF.

This rearrangement joins TRBV6-1 to TRBJ1-5; no firm D call. CDR3 length: 12 residues. The germline gives CDR1 MNHNS, CDR2 SASEGT. Trimming removed 5 bases at V and 4 bases at J, with 6 bases between. The CDR3 region is CASSFGNQPQHF. The CDR3, as DNA: TGTGCCAGCAGTTTCGGGAATCAGCCCCAGCATTTT.

This chain uses TRBV28 with TRBJ1-1; TRBD1 matches 9 bases. Germline trimming cut 8 bases from V and 3 bases from J; bases unmatched to any gene: 7. CDR1 and CDR2 (germline): MDHEN, SYDVKM. The CDR3 runs 14 residues. The CDR3 nucleotides read TGTGCCAGCCAAGTACAGGGGGCTCACACTGAAGCTTTCTTT. It specifies CASQVQGAHTEAFF.

This chain joins TRBV7-9 and TRBJ2-1, with 14 bases lining up with TRBD2. V shed 4 bases and J 3 bases; nucleotides not matched to a gene: 5. This CDR3 is built from 17 residues. Germline CDR1 is SEHNR and CDR2 is FQNEAQ (reference sequence). The CDR3 spells CASSSPGTSGSYNEQFF. CDR3 bases: TGTGCCAGCAGCTCCCCGGGGACTAGCGGGAGCTACAATGAGCAGTTCTTC.

The J gene is TRBJ2-1, the V gene TRBV15; D possibly corresponds to TRBD2 (6 bases). The CDR3 extends over 17 amino acids. Germline-derived CDR1 and CDR2 are LNHNV and YYDKDF (reference sequence). V was shortened by 0 bases and J by 5 bases, with 17 bases between the two germline ends. This CDR3 reads CATSRDTGVVKDNEQFF. CDR3 nucleotide sequence: TGTGCCACCAGCAGAGATACGGGGGTAGTGAAGGACAATGAGCAGTTCTTC. Filled out from reference TRBV15 and TRBJ2-1, the complete variable domain reads DAMVIQNPRYQVTQFGKPVTLSCSQTLNHNVMYWYQQKSSQAPKLLFHYYDKDFNNEADTPDNFQSRRPNTSFCFLDIRSPGLGDTAMYLCATSRDTGVVKDNEQFFGPGTRLTVL.

This clone has only a few counts. The J gene is TRBJ1-2, the V gene TRBV6-4, with no clear D. This CDR3 has 11 residues. V lost 0 bases and J 8 bases, leaving 4 bases between the germline ends. CDR1 and CDR2 (germline): MRHNA, SNTAGT. Written as DNA, the CDR3 is TGTGCCAGCAGTGACTCGAGAGGCTACACCTTC. Translated: CASSDSRGYTF.

This clone was seen a single time. The chain carries TRBV28 and TRBJ2-2; a possible D gene is TRBD1 (7 bases). The CDR3 extends over 13 amino acids. Germline loops: CDR1 MDHEN, CDR2 SYDVKM. V lost 5 bases and J lost 7, with 11 bases in between. CDR3 sequence: CASSAGGGGELFF. In DNA, the CDR3 is TGTGCCAGCAGTGCAGGGGGAGGCGGGGAGCTGTTTTTT.

This rearrangement joins TRBV28 to TRBJ2-2; D gene unclear. Trimming took 7 bases from V and 0 from J, leaving 9 bases between them. In germline, CDR1 is MDHEN, CDR2 SYDVKM. There are 14 residues in the CDR3. For the CDR3, the DNA is TGTGCCAGCAAGAGACATGCGAACACCGGGGAGCTGTTTTTT. It codes for CASKRHANTGELFF.

This sequence joins TRBV28 and TRBJ1-2; D is undetermined. The germline V gene encodes CDR1 MDHEN and CDR2 SYDVKM. V shed 1 base and J shed 3 bases, with 12 bases lying between them. The CDR3 is 15 amino acids. For the CDR3, the DNA is TGTGCCAGCAGTTTATTAGGGAATGGCGACTATGGCTACACCTTC. As protein: CASSLLGNGDYGYTF.

The genes are TRBV5-1 and TRBJ2-5, with a tentative D call TRBD1 (5 bases). V shed 4 bases and J shed 5 bases, with 18 bases lying between them. The germline CDR1 and CDR2 sequences are SGHRS and YFSETQ. The CDR3 loop spans 15 amino acids. CDR3 sequence (DNA): TGCGCCAGCAGCCGTACTCAGGGAATTGGGGAGACCCAGTACTTC. Its protein product is CASSRTQGIGETQYF.

This chain joins TRBV28 and TRBJ1-6; D gene uncertain. Between the trimmed V and J ends, which lost 4 bases and 0 bases, there was a span of 13 bases. The CDR3 contains 17 residues. Germline loops: CDR1 MDHEN, CDR2 SYDVKM. The CDR3 DNA reads as TGTGCCAGCAGTTCCCCCCGGGTGAACTCCTATAATTCACCCCTCCACTTT. It codes for CASSSPRVNSYNSPLHF.

The chain has TRBV28 and TRBJ2-1; D uncertain. The CDR3 length is 13 residues. The V end lost 8 bases, the J end lost 7 bases, and 15 bases lay between the germline ends. Per germline, CDR1 MDHEN and CDR2 SYDVKM. The CDR3 DNA is TGTGCCAGCCGCCCAACATTTCGGAATGAGCAGTTCTTC. It encodes CASRPTFRNEQFF.

Note on this clone: Other DNA sequences in the same sample also yield this CDR3. This sequence joins TRBV20-1 and TRBJ2-3; D not resolved. V lost 6 bases to trimming and J lost 1 base, with 5 bases between them. This CDR3 spans 11 amino acids. Germline values: CDR1 DFQATT, CDR2 SNEGSKA (reference sequence). DNA for the CDR3: TGCAGTGCCTCACGCACAGATACGCAGTATTTT. Its protein is CSASRTDTQYF.

The V call is TRBV7-9, the J call TRBJ2-7, with D perhaps assigned TRBD1 or TRBD2 (7 bases each). The length of the CDR3 is 13 residues. The germline CDR1 and CDR2 sequences are SEHNR and FQNEAQ (reference sequence). V lost 5 bases and J 6 bases, leaving 14 bases between the germline ends. CDR3 sequence: CASSPGGASEQYF. Here the CDR3 DNA reads TGTGCCAGCAGCCCAGGGGGGGCGAGCGAGCAGTACTTC.

This chain connects TRBV5-1 to TRBJ2-7; no definite D call. Germline CDR1 and CDR2: SGHRS and YFSETQ. Trimming cost V 0 bases and J 4 bases, with 8 bases left between them. This CDR3 contains 13 residues. CDR3 region: CASSLAGTYEQYF. As DNA, the CDR3 is TGCGCCAGCAGCTTGGCCGGAACTTACGAGCAGTACTTC.

As for this clone: An end of the junction differs from the germline gene, which may be a read error. The J gene is TRBJ2-1, the V gene TRBV10-3, with D possibly being TRBD2 (5 bases). Germline lookup yields CDR1 ENHRY and CDR2 SYGVKD. This CDR3 has 11 residues. For the CDR3, the DNA is TGTGCCATCAATGCGGGCGGGTCCGTCCTCTTC. This sequence encodes CAINAGGSVLF.

The chain joins TRBV28 to TRBJ2-7; the match to TRBD1 covers 7 bases. This CDR3 contains 15 residues. Germline V gene lookup returns CDR1 MDHEN and CDR2 SYDVKM. Losses at the gene ends were 6 bases for V and 2 bases for J; bases not matched to a gene: 10. CDR3 protein: CASRATSGTAYEQYF. In nucleotides, the CDR3 is TGTGCCAGCAGGGCTACTAGTGGGACAGCCTACGAGCAGTACTTC.

The V call is TRBV30, the J call TRBJ2-1; D unresolved. CDR1 GTSNPN and CDR2 SVGIG come from the germline V gene (reference sequence). CDR3 length: 12 residues. V lost 1 base, J lost 2 bases, and 3 bases lay in between. CDR3: CAWSGPYNEQFF. The DNA of the CDR3 is TGTGCCTGGAGTGGCCCCTACAATGAGCAGTTCTTC.

V gene TRBV28 combines with J gene TRBJ2-5; 9 bases map to TRBD1. V was pared by 0 bases and J by 3 bases, with 2 bases of the junction left unmatched. Germline V gives CDR1 MDHEN, CDR2 SYDVKM. The CDR3 spans 15 residues. The CDR3 reads CASSLWGQGKETQYF. The CDR3 nucleotides read TGTGCCAGCAGTTTATGGGGACAGGGCAAAGAGACCCAGTACTTC.

The rearrangement joins TRBV5-5 to TRBJ2-7, with 10 bases aligning to TRBD1. Germline loops: CDR1 SGHKS, CDR2 YYEKEE (reference sequence). This CDR3 region has 15 residues. V shed 5 bases, J shed 5 bases, and the junction held 10 bases outside the gene matches. In nucleotides, the CDR3 is TGTGCCAGCAGTTCCGGGACAGGGGTCGGAGACGAGCAGTACTTC. Its protein product is CASSSGTGVGDEQYF.

This chain links TRBV28 with TRBJ2-7; maybe TRBD2 (5 bases). There are 15 residues in the CDR3. CDR1 is MDHEN and CDR2 is SYDVKM in the germline V gene. V lost 3 bases to trimming and J lost 3 bases, with 15 bases between them. As DNA, the CDR3 is TGTGCCAGCAGTTTCCAAGGAGGCCCCTACTACGAGCAGTACTTC. This gives the protein CASSFQGGPYYEQYF.

The rearrangement links TRBV28 to TRBJ2-3; 8 bases line up with TRBD1. V was clipped by 4 bases and J by 0 bases; unmatched bases: 12. Per the germline V gene, CDR1 is MDHEN and CDR2 is SYDVKM. This CDR3 is built from 18 residues. The CDR3 coding sequence is TGTGCCAGCAGTTGGACAGGGAAGTGGGGTGGCAGCACAGATACGCAGTATTTT. This sequence encodes CASSWTGKWGGSTDTQYF.

This clone was recorded only once. The rearrangement uses TRBV10-2 and TRBJ2-3; 10 bases map to TRBD2. The germline V gene has CDR1 WSHSY and CDR2 SAAADI. The CDR3 spans 17 residues. The junction had 6 bases not matched to a gene; V was cut back by 0 bases and J by 3 bases. The CDR3 DNA is TGCGCCAGCAGTGAGTCGTCCGGGACTAGCGATACAGATACGCAGTATTTT. It yields the protein CASSESSGTSDTDTQYF.